One sample yielded the 26 T cell receptor beta chains listed below, sequenced in a study of neurological immune-mediated disorders. Each CDR3 protein gets one entry after TCRdb re-called the 5' RACE reads with MiXCR. Of 80,000 or so distinct CDR3 sequences listed, roughly 10% are singletons. The sequenced material came from PBMCs. The receptors were gathered from a man aged 45-60 years in good health.

This clonotype has a count of ten or more. The chain couples TRBV2 to TRBJ2-5, with 8 positions matching TRBD1. J gave up 5 bases and V 5 bases, and 7 bases lay outside the gene matches. Germline assignment: CDR1 SNHLY and CDR2 FYNNEI. This CDR3 spans 14 amino acids. The CDR3 loop reads CASSLLGQGETQYF. DNA for the CDR3: TGTGCCAGCAGTCTTCTTGGACAGGGCGAGACCCAGTACTTC.

This clonotype has a count of ten or more. The CDR3 is CSAGRGGTDTQYF. The CDR3 nucleotides read TGCAGTGCTGGGCGGGGGGGCACAGATACGCAGTATTTT. This chain links TRBV20-1 with TRBJ2-3; 8 nucleotides line up with TRBD2. This CDR3 is 13 amino acids long. The germline CDR1 and CDR2 sequences are DFQATT and SNEGSKA (reference sequence). The V segment lost 5 bases and the J segment 1 base; nucleotides outside the gene matches: 2.

This clonotype has only a few counts. This chain uses TRBV5-1 with TRBJ2-2; 7 nucleotides agree with TRBD1. V shed 8 bases, J shed 0 bases, and the junction held 7 bases outside the gene matches. The CDR3 runs to 15 residues. Germline CDR1 SGHRS, CDR2 YFSETQ. The CDR3 spells CASWDRPTNTGELFF. Written as DNA, the CDR3 is TGCGCCAGTTGGGACAGACCGACGAACACCGGGGAGCTGTTTTTT.

There are many counts of this clonotype. V is TRBV3-1 and J is TRBJ2-1, with 11 bases aligning to TRBD1. Germline V gene data show CDR1 as LGHDT and CDR2 as YNNKEL (reference sequence). The CDR3 length is 12 residues. The J segment lost 10 bases and the V segment lost 4 bases, leaving 0 bases of the junction unmatched. CDR3 loop: CASSRTGGEQFF. The DNA of the CDR3 is TGTGCCAGCAGCCGGACAGGGGGCGAGCAGTTCTTC.

J is TRBJ2-2 and V is TRBV6-1; D gene uncertain. The CDR3 runs 13 residues. Germline CDR1 is MNHNS and CDR2 is SASEGT. CDR3 DNA sequence: TGTGCAAGCCAAAAAACGACTGGCGGGGAGCTGTTTTTT. It specifies CASQKTTGGELFF.

This clonotype was counted ten times or more. The J gene is TRBJ2-2, the V gene TRBV7-9; unclear D gene. The germline V and J ends were trimmed by 4 bases and 1 base, with 10 bases remaining between them. Germline V gene data show CDR1 as SEHNR and CDR2 as FQNEAQ (reference sequence). This CDR3 spans 15 amino acids. The CDR3 is CASSSDTRNTGELFF. DNA for the CDR3: TGTGCCAGCAGCTCAGACACGAGGAACACCGGGGAGCTGTTTTTT.

This clonotype appeared many times. This chain uses TRBV13 with TRBJ1-2; 8 bases match TRBD1. Per the germline V gene, CDR1 is PRHDT and CDR2 is FYEKMQ (reference sequence). V was pared by 6 bases and J by 5 bases, with 5 bases of the junction left unmatched. The CDR3 is made up of 13 amino acids. The CDR3 here is CASSRQGLYGYTF. For the CDR3, the DNA is TGTGCCAGCAGTCGACAGGGGTTATATGGCTACACCTTC.

This clonotype was recorded many times. The rearrangement uses TRBV5-1 and TRBJ1-2, with D possibly TRBD1 on 5 matching bases. Trimming stripped 0 bases from V and 3 bases from J, with 9 bases between. The CDR3 extends over 14 amino acids. Germline V gene sequence: CDR1 SGHRS, CDR2 YFSETQ. The CDR3 DNA follows: TGCGCCAGCAGCTTGGAGTCAGGGCACTATGGCTACACCTTC. This gives the protein CASSLESGHYGYTF.

This clonotype was recorded many times. This chain uses TRBV9 with TRBJ1-2, with a weak D call TRBD1 (5 bases). Trimming pared 4 bases from V and 4 bases from J, leaving 14 bases between. The germline CDR1 and CDR2 sequences are SGDLS and YYNGEE. The length of the CDR3 is 14 residues. The CDR3, as DNA: TGTGCCAGCAGCTCAGACACAGGCAGCTATGGCTACACCTTC. The encoded protein is CASSSDTGSYGYTF.

Concerning this clonotype: Germline and junction disagree at one end, which may indicate a read error. The chain joins TRBV11-2 to TRBJ2-3; weak D call: TRBD1 (5 bases). CDR1 and CDR2 from the germline V gene are SGHAT and FQNNGV. CDR3 length: 15 amino acids. The CDR3 is CASSFSDMQADTQYF. The CDR3 DNA is TGTGCTAGCAGCTTCTCGGACATGCAGGCAGATACGCAGTATTTT.

This clonotype was seen only a few times. This chain uses TRBV28 with TRBJ1-5; 8 positions agree with TRBD1. CDR1 is MDHEN and CDR2 is SYDVKM in the germline V gene. The CDR3 consists of 16 residues. Trimming cost V 7 bases and J 2 bases; bases outside gene matches: 10. The CDR3 is CASTTNGGQGNQPQHF. The CDR3 DNA reads TGTGCCAGCACCACCAACGGGGGACAGGGCAATCAGCCCCAGCATTTT. The variable domain in full, completed from reference TRBV28 and TRBJ1-5, reads DVKVTQSSRYLVKRTGEKVFLECVQDMDHENMFWYRQDPGLGLRLIYFSYDVKMKEKGDIPEGYSVSREKKERFSLILESASTNQTSMYLCASTTNGGQGNQPQHFGDGTRLSIL.

This clonotype was detected ten times or more. The chain is built from TRBV20-1 and TRBJ2-5, with 7 bases identical to TRBD2. With V trimmed by 3 bases and J by 4 bases, 11 bases remained unmatched. Germline CDR1 reads DFQATT; CDR2 reads SNEGSKA (reference sequence). This CDR3 has 15 residues. The DNA for the CDR3 is TGCAGTGCTAGCCCACCCGAGGCTAGCGGAGAGACCCAGTACTTC. It encodes CSASPPEASGETQYF.

This clonotype was detected ten times or more. This chain connects TRBV10-2 to TRBJ1-5, with 9 bases identical to TRBD1. This CDR3 is built from 13 residues. V was pared by 7 bases and J by 7 bases, with 5 bases of the junction left unmatched. Germline CDR1 WSHSY, CDR2 SAAADI. The CDR3 nucleotides are TGCGCCAGCAAAGGACAGGGGTGGCAGCCCCAGCATTTT. Protein sequence: CASKGQGWQPQHF.

This clonotype came up many times. The chain couples TRBV7-2 to TRBJ1-4; weak D call: TRBD1 (6 bases). V shed 9 bases and J shed 6 bases, with 26 bases lying between them. The CDR3 is made up of 17 amino acids. Germline V CDR1 and CDR2: SGHTA, FQGNSA. The CDR3 DNA reads as TGTGCCAGATATAGGGGTTTATATGGGGGGCGGGATGAAAAACTGTTTTTT. It specifies CARYRGLYGGRDEKLFF.

The V and J genes are TRBV7-6 and TRBJ2-7, with 7 bases aligning to TRBD1. The junction had 7 bases not matched to a gene; V was cut back by 2 bases and J by 3 bases. The CDR3 extends over 15 amino acids. The germline V gene encodes CDR1 SGHVS and CDR2 FNYEAQ. This CDR3 reads CASSLNRGRGYEQYF. CDR3 bases: TGTGCCAGCAGCTTAAACAGGGGAAGAGGCTACGAGCAGTACTTC. The full variable domain, with the rest looked up from reference TRBV7-6 and TRBJ2-7, is GAGVSQSPRYKVTKRGQDVALRCDPISGHVSLYWYRQALGQGPEFLTYFNYEAQQDKSGLPNDRFSAERPEGSISTLTIQRTEQRDSAMYRCASSLNRGRGYEQYFGPGTRLTVT.

This clonotype showed up many times. This chain links TRBV4-3 with TRBJ2-1; maybe TRBD2 (7 bases). Germline-derived CDR1 and CDR2 are LGHNA and YSLEER. This CDR3 is 16 amino acids long. V was shortened by 3 bases and J by 4 bases, with 16 bases between the two germline ends. The chain's CDR3 is CASSHALQGGYNEQFF. CDR3 coding DNA: TGCGCCAGCAGCCATGCCTTACAGGGAGGGTACAATGAGCAGTTCTTC.

This clonotype was seen many times. This rearrangement joins TRBV12-3 or TRBV12-4 to TRBJ2-1; 11 nucleotides line up with TRBD2. The V and J ends lost 7 bases and 9 bases, in that order; junction bases with no gene match: 5. The CDR3 is made up of 13 amino acids. This CDR3 is CASIPTSGVEQFF. For the CDR3, the DNA is TGTGCCAGCATTCCGACTAGCGGGGTTGAGCAGTTCTTC.

This clonotype has a count of ten or more. The chain joins TRBV20-1 to TRBJ2-7; D gene uncertain. Between the trimmed V and J ends, which lost 6 bases and 3 bases, there was a span of 12 bases. The germline V gene has CDR1 DFQATT and CDR2 SNEGSKA (reference sequence). The CDR3 is 12 amino acids. CDR3 sequence (DNA): TGCAGTGCCCAACAAGATTACTACGAGCAGTACTTC. The encoded protein is CSAQQDYYEQYF.

This clonotype has ten or more counts. The chain combines TRBV12-3 or TRBV12-4 with TRBJ1-1; D is possibly TRBD1 (6 bases). Trimming left V 4 bases short and J 11 bases short, with 11 bases between. The CDR3 has 11 residues. This CDR3 is CASSYSGQAFF. The CDR3 DNA reads TGTGCCAGCAGTTACTCCGGACAGGCTTTCTTT.

This clonotype came up many times. The chain is built from TRBV6-6 and TRBJ1-1; possible D gene TRBD1, 6 bases. The CDR3 runs to 13 residues. V shed 8 bases and J shed 5 bases, with 15 bases lying between them. Per the germline V gene, CDR1 is MNHNY and CDR2 is SVGAGI (reference sequence). The CDR3 protein is CASHRATGTEAFF. The CDR3 DNA is TGTGCCAGCCACCGAGCCACAGGGACTGAAGCTTTCTTT.

This clonotype was recorded many times. The J gene is TRBJ1-1, the V gene TRBV20-1; D is unresolved. CDR1 and CDR2 from the germline V gene are DFQATT and SNEGSKA (reference sequence). The CDR3 extends over 12 amino acids. V shed 1 base and J shed 1 base, with 4 bases lying between them. For the CDR3, the DNA is TGCAGTGCTAGAGGGGGGAACACTGAAGCTTTCTTT. Amino acid sequence: CSARGGNTEAFF.

This clonotype was recorded many times. The rearrangement joins TRBV28 to TRBJ2-7; TRBD2 is a possible D gene (6 bases). Germline V CDR1 and CDR2: MDHEN, SYDVKM. CDR3 size: 15 residues. V was clipped by 3 bases and J by 0 bases, with 12 bases between them. The CDR3 spells CASSLPGLNSYEQYF. The CDR3 nucleotides read TGTGCCAGCAGTTTGCCGGGACTCAACTCCTACGAGCAGTACTTC.

Many counts were recorded for this clonotype. In DNA form, the CDR3 reads TGTGCCAGCAGTGATCCCGGACAGGCCCGGACTTCACCCCTCCACTTT. It specifies CASSDPGQARTSPLHF. The chain employs TRBV25-1 and TRBJ1-6; 7 nucleotides line up with TRBD1. The CDR3 is made up of 16 amino acids. J gave up 9 bases and V 3 bases, and 11 bases lay outside the gene matches. Germline CDR1 is MGHDK and CDR2 is SYGVNS.

The chain uses TRBV19 and TRBJ2-4; possible D gene TRBD1, 5 bases. Trimming took 4 bases from V and 9 from J, leaving 10 bases between them. Germline V gives CDR1 LNHDA, CDR2 SQIVND (reference sequence). This CDR3 has 12 amino acids. The CDR3 loop reads CASSTFRGIQYF. The CDR3, as DNA: TGTGCCAGTAGTACCTTTAGGGGCATTCAGTACTTC. The variable domain in full, with the rest retrieved from reference TRBV19 and TRBJ2-4, is DGGITQSPKYLFRKEGQNVTLSCEQNLNHDAMYWYRQDPGQGLRLIYYSQIVNDFQKGDIAEGYSVSREKKESFPLTVTSAQKNPTAFYLCASSTFRGIQYFGAGTRLSVL.

This clonotype has ten or more counts. This chain's CDR3 is CASSQGPEIYGYTF. The DNA for the CDR3 is TGTGCCAGCAGCCAAGGGCCCGAGATCTATGGCTACACCTTC. The chain recombines TRBV3-1 with TRBJ1-2; no firm D call. Per germline, CDR1 LGHDT and CDR2 YNNKEL (reference sequence). The ends were cut back, 1 base at V and 4 bases at J, with 10 bases in the middle. CDR3 size: 14 residues. The full variable domain, in which reference TRBV3-1 and TRBJ1-2 provide the parts outside the CDR3, is DTAVSQTPKYLVTQMGNDKSIKCEQNLGHDTMYWYKQDSKKFLKIMFSYNNKELIINETVPNRFSPKSPDKAHLNLHINSLELGDSAVYFCASSQGPEIYGYTFGSGTRLTVV.

This clonotype was found many times. The gene calls are TRBV18 and TRBJ2-7; 9 nucleotides line up with TRBD1. Germline V gene data show CDR1 as KGHSH and CDR2 as LQKENI. J gave up 2 bases and V 3 bases, and 2 bases lay outside the gene matches. The CDR3 totals 14 residues. The CDR3 bases are TGTGCCAGCTCACCGAGGACAGGGGCCTACGAGCAGTACTTC. It yields the protein CASSPRTGAYEQYF.